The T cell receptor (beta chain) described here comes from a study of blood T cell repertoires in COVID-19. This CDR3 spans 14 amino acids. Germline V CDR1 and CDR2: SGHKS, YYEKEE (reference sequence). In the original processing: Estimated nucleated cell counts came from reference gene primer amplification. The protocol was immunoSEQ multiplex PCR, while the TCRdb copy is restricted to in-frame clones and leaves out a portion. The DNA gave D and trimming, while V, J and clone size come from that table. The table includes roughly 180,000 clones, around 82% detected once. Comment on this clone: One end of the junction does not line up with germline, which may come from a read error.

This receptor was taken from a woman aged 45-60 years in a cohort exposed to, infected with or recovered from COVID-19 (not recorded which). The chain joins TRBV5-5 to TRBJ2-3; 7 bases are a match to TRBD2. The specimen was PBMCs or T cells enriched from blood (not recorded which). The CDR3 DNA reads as TGTGCCAGCAGCTTGGGCGGGAGCAGAGATACGCAGTATTTT. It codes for CASSLGGSRDTQYF.